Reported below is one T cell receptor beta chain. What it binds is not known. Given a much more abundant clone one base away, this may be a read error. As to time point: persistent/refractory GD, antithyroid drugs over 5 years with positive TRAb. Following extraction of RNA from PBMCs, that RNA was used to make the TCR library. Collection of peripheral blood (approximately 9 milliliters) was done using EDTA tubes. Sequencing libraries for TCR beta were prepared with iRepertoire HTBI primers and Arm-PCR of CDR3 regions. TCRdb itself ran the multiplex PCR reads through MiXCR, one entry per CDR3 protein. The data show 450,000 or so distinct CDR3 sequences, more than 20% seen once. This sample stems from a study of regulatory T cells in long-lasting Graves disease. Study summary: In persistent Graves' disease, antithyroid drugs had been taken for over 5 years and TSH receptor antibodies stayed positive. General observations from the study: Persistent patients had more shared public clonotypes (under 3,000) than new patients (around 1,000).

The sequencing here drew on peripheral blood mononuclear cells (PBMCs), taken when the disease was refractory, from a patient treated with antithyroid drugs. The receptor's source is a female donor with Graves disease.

The CDR3 DNA reads TGTGCCAGCATTAGGGTGGGGGACAGGGAATTGAACGAGCAGTGCTTC. Translating gives CASIRVGDRELNEQCF. The chain is built from TRBV28 and TRBJ2-7, with TRBD1 matching over 9 bases. Germline assignment: CDR1 MDHEN and CDR2 SYDVKM. This CDR3 comprises 16 residues. The full variable domain, its missing parts supplied by reference TRBV28 and TRBJ2-7, is DVKVTQSSRYLVKRTGEKVFLECVQDMDHENMFWYRQDPGLGLRLIYFSYDVKMKEKGDIPEGYSVSREKKERFSLILESASTNQTSMYLCASIRVGDRELNEQCFGPGTRLTVT.